This TCR beta chain was sequenced in a study of breast tumors, draining lymph nodes, adjacent tissues (dated by TCRdb to the mid-2010s). Concerning the study at large: Breast cancer patients provided tumor, adjacent nontumor tissue and axillary lymph nodes, and the study compared the TCR beta repertoires across these three sources. In human breast cancer, the study set out to evaluate how tumor, surrounding tissue and draining lymph node repertoires relate to one another and whether T cells may move between these sites.

Paper-wide results and their limitations: Tumor and nontumor tissue repertoires were significantly more similar in luminal-like than in basal-like breast cancer. The conclusion that tumor T cells originate in lymph nodes was presented as consistent with a hypothesis rather than as directly demonstrated. Tumors showed preferential V and J gene usage, and their T-cell repertoire diversity fell below that of lymph nodes yet above that of nontumor tissue. The data were considered consistent with most tumor T cells being derived from the lymph node and subsequently expanding within tumor tissue.

This clonotype was picked up many times. The specificity of this receptor is unknown. Base-call qualities are not available, and no considerably larger clone is one nucleotide away. The axillary draining lymph nodes of breast cancer patients were the source of the lymph node samples. V is reduced by 1 base and J by 4 bases, leaving a spacing of 23 bases between them. The germline V gene provides CDR1 LGHNA and CDR2 YSLEER. The CDR3 measures 19 amino acids from cysteine to phenylalanine. Kept here is only the CDR3 DNA, which spans 57 bases and is read in frame from base 1. The sequencing machine was an Illumina HiSeq 2000. TCR beta chain libraries were generated through multiplex PCR amplification. The amplified TCR beta chain products were analyzed by high-throughput sequencing. TCRdb passed the public sequencing reads through fastp at Q25 and MiXCR, retaining productive beta sequences. Rows merge per CDR3 protein into single entries with the most common DNA and genes. The sample table contains 150,000 to 200,000 distinct CDR3 sequences; only one count was recorded for about 32% of them. The top ten clonotypes cover about 4.5% of the sample.

Here the chain combines TRBV4-3 and TRBJ1-3; TRBD1 is a weak D gene call, 6 bases matching. Sample: axillary lymph node tissue. The sequence was collected from a female donor with breast cancer. Some clones in this sample may be carry-over from other donors' samples. CDR3 protein: CASSQGWGGRGYIGNTIYF. In nucleotide form, the sequence is TGCGCCAGCAGCCAAGGGTGGGGGGGGCGCGGATATATCGGAAACACCATATATTTT.